Listed here are 6 T cell receptor beta chains from one sample, sequenced in a study of blood T cell repertoires in COVID-19. Produced via immunoSEQ multiplex PCR; TCRdb's table is partial and in-frame only. The sample lists around 250,000 clones, more than 75% occurring once. The specimen sequenced was peripheral blood. These receptors originate from a woman in her 70s with active or convalescent COVID-19.

V is TRBV7-8 and J is TRBJ1-4; perhaps TRBD1 as D (5 bases). CDR3 length: 15 residues. V was trimmed by 2 bases and J by 6 bases, leaving 13 bases between them. Germline V CDR1 and CDR2: SGHVS, FQNEAQ. DNA for the CDR3: TGTGCCAGCAGCTTATTTACCCAAGGGGATGAAAAACTGTTTTTT. The encoded protein is CASSLFTQGDEKLFF.

This rearrangement joins TRBV6-1 to TRBJ1-2, with D hard to call. The CDR3 runs to 14 residues. The germline V gene encodes CDR1 MNHNS and CDR2 SASEGT. The V end was cut by 1 base, the J end by 2 bases, with 8 bases between. CDR3 amino acids: CASSEGPQNYGYTF. As DNA, the CDR3 is TGTGCCAGCAGTGAAGGGCCCCAGAACTATGGCTACACCTTC.

This rearrangement joins TRBV24-1 to TRBJ1-5; 8 bases are a match to TRBD1. V was pared by 4 bases and J by 2 bases, with 0 bases of the junction left unmatched. CDR3 length: 14 residues. The germline gives CDR1 KGHDR, CDR2 SFDVKD. This chain's CDR3 is CATSETGGNQPQHF. The CDR3 nucleotides are TGTGCCACCAGTGAGACAGGGGGCAATCAGCCCCAGCATTTT.

This chain links TRBV4-1 with TRBJ2-3; TRBD2 agrees at 12 bases. Trimming took 1 base from V and 4 from J; bases not matched to a gene: 6. Germline V gene data show CDR1 as MGHRA and CDR2 as YSYEKL. The CDR3 totals 17 residues. The CDR3 nucleotides are TGCGCCAGCAGCCAAGCGAGACTAGCGGGGGTAGCAGATACGCAGTATTTT. Its protein product is CASSQARLAGVADTQYF.

The V call is TRBV6-6, the J call TRBJ1-5; TRBD1 is a possible D gene (5 bases). This CDR3 is built from 15 residues. V was pared by 7 bases and J by 2 bases, with 15 bases between. The germline CDR1 and CDR2 sequences are MNHNY and SVGAGI (reference sequence). The CDR3 is CASTAGRQGNQPQHF. CDR3 sequence (DNA): TGTGCCAGCACCGCGGGGCGCCAGGGCAATCAGCCCCAGCATTTT.

The chain has TRBV29-1 and TRBJ2-7, with a possible D match to TRBD1 (6 bases). Germline lookup yields CDR1 SQVTM and CDR2 ANQGSEA. CDR3 length: 14 residues. V was clipped by 4 bases and J by 2 bases, with 15 bases between them. The chain's CDR3 is CSVAHSGAAYEQYF. CDR3 nucleotide sequence: TGCAGCGTTGCCCATTCAGGGGCGGCCTACGAGCAGTACTTC.